This T cell receptor beta chain was found in a study of cytomegalovirus exposure and HLA in healthy donors. Across the study: Among the 398 genotyped donors, approximately 80% were placed in the Caucasian-associated ancestry cluster. Study-wide points: Across donors, presence/absence analyses took sequencing depth to be roughly uniform. There were 160 or so TCR beta chains listed as cytomegalovirus-associated. As a later analysis showed, a missense DCLRE1C variant was linked to trimming of TCR beta V- and J-genes.

The V gene's germline CDR1 is MNHEY and CDR2 SVGAGI. The CDR3 is 13 amino acids. Between the trimmed V and J ends, which lost 7 bases and 5 bases, there was a span of 14 bases. Concerning this clone: The target antigen is unknown.

With 60 Vbeta and 13 Jbeta primers, the PCR was carried out. Here immunoSEQ multiplex PCR was the method, and the copy in TCRdb shows in-frame clones only, minus some. Among roughly 110,000 clones listed, more than 65% were seen once. The V and J genes are TRBV6-5 and TRBJ2-5; D is perhaps TRBD1 (7 bases). The sequence was collected from a man aged 25-40 years in good health and CMV-seronegative. Specimen: PBMCs. The CDR3 bases are TGTGCCAGCACCTCCTCAGGGGGGGAGACCCAGTACTTC. Translation gives CASTSSGGETQYF.